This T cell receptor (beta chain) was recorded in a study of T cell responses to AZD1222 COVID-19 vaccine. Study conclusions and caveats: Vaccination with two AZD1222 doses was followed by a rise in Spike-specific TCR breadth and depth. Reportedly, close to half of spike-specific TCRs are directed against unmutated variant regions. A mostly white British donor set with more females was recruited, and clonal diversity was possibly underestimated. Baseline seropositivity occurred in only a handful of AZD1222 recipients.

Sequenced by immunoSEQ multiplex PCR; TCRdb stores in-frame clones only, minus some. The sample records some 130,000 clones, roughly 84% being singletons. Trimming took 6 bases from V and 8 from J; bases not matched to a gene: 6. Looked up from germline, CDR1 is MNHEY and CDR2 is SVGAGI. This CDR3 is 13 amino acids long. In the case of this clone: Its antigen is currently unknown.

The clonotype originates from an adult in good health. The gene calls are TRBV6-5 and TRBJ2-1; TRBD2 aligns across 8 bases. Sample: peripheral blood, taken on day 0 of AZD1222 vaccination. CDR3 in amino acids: CASSVASGYEQFF. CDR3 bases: TGTGCCAGCAGCGTAGCTAGCGGGTATGAGCAGTTCTTC.